This T cell receptor (beta chain) appears in the sequencing data of a study of cytomegalovirus exposure and HLA in healthy donors. As for the study in general: Membership in the Caucasian-associated ancestry cluster was found for 81% of about 430 genotyped donors.

Primers for the PCR totalled 60 Vbeta and 13 Jbeta. The data were produced by immunoSEQ multiplex PCR, yet TCRdb's version contains in-frame clones alone and is incomplete. This table has over 100,000 clones, 64% appearing once. Germline CDR1 SGHNT, CDR2 YYREEE (reference sequence). This CDR3 has 13 amino acids. Between the trimmed V and J ends, which lost 0 bases and 4 bases, there was a span of 7 bases. In this sample, this clone turned up once. Its target is unknown. Findings and limits, study-wide: Researchers reported in a later analysis that a missense DCLRE1C variant was tied to TCR beta V- and J-gene trimming. While the bulk of TCR sequences proved rare, some public TCRs turned up in many donors.

This TCR came from a woman aged 40 to 55 in good health and CMV-seronegative. The source material was PBMCs. The rearrangement links TRBV5-4 to TRBJ1-2; D gene ambiguous. The CDR3 DNA follows: TGTGCCAGCAGCTTGGATCCATCCTATGGCTACACCTTC. It is translated as CASSLDPSYGYTF. Using reference TRBV5-4 and TRBJ1-2 for the parts outside the CDR3, the full variable domain is ETGVTQSPTHLIKTRGQQVTLRCSSQSGHNTVSWYQQALGQGPQFIFQYYREEENGRGNFPPRFSGLQFPNYSSELNVNALELDDSALYLCASSLDPSYGYTFGSGTRLTVV.